This T cell receptor (beta chain) came from a study of cytomegalovirus exposure and HLA in healthy donors. Study information: The approximately 120 validation repertoires used the same platform as the roughly 700 first-cohort repertoires (as reported by a later analysis).

TCRdb keeps only in-frame clones here, not all; method: immunoSEQ multiplex PCR. This sample yields some 130,000 clones, of which approximately 91% are seen a single time; about 1.5% belongs to the top ten. The length of the CDR3 is 15 residues. Germline values: CDR1 MNHEY, CDR2 SVGAGI. The J segment lost 6 bases and the V segment lost 6 bases, leaving 4 bases of the junction unmatched. The V call is TRBV6-5, the J call TRBJ2-1, with 14 bases identical to TRBD2. This receptor was taken from a man younger than 40 in good health and CMV-seronegative. Sequencing used PBMCs. The chain's CDR3 is CASRGTSGRGNEQFF. The DNA of the CDR3 is TGTGCCAGCAGAGGGACTAGCGGGAGAGGCAATGAGCAGTTCTTC.